The next 22 T cell receptor beta chains were all read from a single sample in a study of siplizumab effects on memory and regulatory T cells. Some clones are missing from TCRdb's copy, which holds only in-frame ones; the method was immunoSEQ multiplex PCR. The sample gives about 56,000 clones, about 97% of which show up once; 0.95% to 1.4% is in the top ten. The sequenced sample was naive CD8+ T cells sorted from blood. The origin of the receptors is a human donor in good health.

The rearrangement links TRBV4-1 to TRBJ2-1, with TRBD2 identical over 7 bases. Germline CDR1 MGHRA, CDR2 YSYEKL. CDR3 length equals 15 residues. With V trimmed by 6 bases and J by 6 bases, 11 bases remained unmatched. The CDR3 here is CASSINSGGSNEQFF. The CDR3 nucleotides read TGCGCCAGCAGTATCAATTCAGGCGGGAGCAATGAGCAGTTCTTC.

V usage is TRBV7-6 and J usage is TRBJ2-7, with D unclear. This CDR3 has 14 amino acids. Germline V gene data show CDR1 as SGHVS and CDR2 as FNYEAQ. Between the trimmed V and J ends, which lost 5 bases and 4 bases, there was a span of 15 bases. Written as DNA, the CDR3 is TGTGCCAGCAGCCCAGACGAGAGACGTTACGAGCAGTACTTC. Its protein product is CASSPDERRYEQYF.

V is TRBV28 and J is TRBJ1-3, with D hard to call. The CDR3 spans 11 residues. The V and J ends lost 10 bases and 4 bases respectively, with 8 bases between them. Germline assignment: CDR1 MDHEN and CDR2 SYDVKM. Here the CDR3 reads CAIFPGNTIYF. CDR3 nucleotide sequence: TGTGCCATCTTCCCAGGAAACACCATATATTTT.

This chain uses TRBV9 with TRBJ2-2, with D unclear. Germline values: CDR1 SGDLS, CDR2 YYNGEE. This CDR3 is 13 amino acids long. The V end was cut by 5 bases, the J end by 5 bases, with 10 bases between. CDR3 coding DNA: TGTGCCAGCAGTGAGACCGGAACCGGGGAGCTGTTTTTT. It translates to CASSETGTGELFF.

The chain carries TRBV5-1 and TRBJ2-2; 7 nucleotides align to TRBD1. The germline V gene has CDR1 SGHRS and CDR2 YFSETQ. Trimming removed 0 bases from V and 6 bases from J; junction bases left unmatched: 8. The CDR3 covers 16 residues. CDR3 nucleotide sequence: TGCGCCAGCAGCTTGGCCGGTAGGGGGCAGGCCGGGGAGCTGTTTTTT. Residues: CASSLAGRGQAGELFF.

The chain is built from TRBV6-6 and TRBJ2-1; no firm D call. Between the trimmed V and J ends, which lost 6 bases and 7 bases, there was a span of 13 bases. The germline V gene encodes CDR1 MNHNY and CDR2 SVGAGI (reference sequence). The CDR3 has 13 amino acids. The CDR3: CASSYTSGNEQFF. As DNA, the CDR3 is TGTGCCAGCAGCTATACCTCCGGGAATGAGCAGTTCTTC.

The chain has TRBV7-9 and TRBJ2-7; no firm D call. Looked up from germline, CDR1 is SEHNR and CDR2 is FQNEAQ (reference sequence). V lost 6 bases, J lost 6 bases, and 9 bases lay in between. The CDR3 extends over 11 amino acids. CDR3 loop: CASRITREQYF. The CDR3, as DNA: TGTGCCAGCAGAATCACCCGCGAGCAGTACTTC.

The chain combines TRBV4-3 with TRBJ2-7; D call uncertain. Germline V gene sequence: CDR1 LGHNA, CDR2 YSLEER. The CDR3 loop spans 13 amino acids. The V gene lost 4 bases and the J gene lost 3 bases, with 10 bases spanning the gap. CDR3 loop: CASSPRPGYEQYF. The CDR3 nucleotides read TGCGCCAGCAGCCCCCGGCCGGGCTACGAGCAGTACTTC.

The V gene is TRBV4-1, the J gene TRBJ2-1, with D perhaps assigned TRBD1 or TRBD2 (5 bases each). The germline CDR1 and CDR2 sequences are MGHRA and YSYEKL. The CDR3 runs 15 residues. Between the trimmed V and J ends, which lost 4 bases and 8 bases, there was a span of 18 bases. The CDR3 bases are TGCGCCAGCAGCCCCCGGGACGACCAAGGCTATGAGCAGTTCTTC. Translating it yields CASSPRDDQGYEQFF.

The chain is built from TRBV27 and TRBJ2-5, with D unclear. Germline V gene lookup returns CDR1 MNHEY and CDR2 SMNVEV (reference sequence). V was shortened by 5 bases and J by 9 bases, with 16 bases between the two germline ends. There are 13 residues in the CDR3. The chain's CDR3 is CASSHRQAGPQYF. CDR3 nucleotide sequence: TGTGCCAGCAGTCATCGACAAGCCGGGCCCCAGTACTTC.

The rearrangement links TRBV7-2 to TRBJ2-1, with 9 positions matching TRBD2. The CDR3 covers 17 residues. Trimming cost V 1 base and J 4 bases; bases outside gene matches: 8. The V gene's germline CDR1 is SGHTA and CDR2 FQGNSA. The CDR3 reads CASSLVAGTSIYNEQFF. The CDR3 DNA is TGTGCCAGCAGCTTAGTCGCCGGGACTAGCATATACAATGAGCAGTTCTTC.

The CDR3 sequence: CASSYRTTGTIYGYTF. The CDR3 bases are TGTGCCAGCAGTTACCGTACAACCGGGACAATCTATGGCTACACCTTC. The chain recombines TRBV6-6 with TRBJ1-2, with a possible D match to TRBD1 (6 bases). This CDR3 is built from 16 residues. Germline V gene sequence: CDR1 MNHNY, CDR2 SVGAGI (reference sequence). Deletions cut 2 bases from V and 4 bases from J, with 17 bases between.

The rearrangement uses TRBV4-1 and TRBJ2-7, with 8 bases that match TRBD1. With V trimmed by 4 bases and J by 3 bases, 11 bases remained unmatched. The CDR3 sequence is 16 residues long. Germline values: CDR1 MGHRA, CDR2 YSYEKL. The CDR3 protein is CASSPKGRGLNYEQYF. Written as DNA, the CDR3 is TGCGCCAGCAGCCCGAAAGGCAGGGGGCTAAACTACGAGCAGTACTTC.

This chain joins TRBV11-3 and TRBJ1-2; TRBD1 might be the D (6 bases). Germline CDR1 SGHNT, CDR2 YENEEA. The ends were cut back, 1 base at V and 4 bases at J, with 10 bases in the middle. This CDR3 spans 14 amino acids. The CDR3 coding sequence is TGTGCCAGCAGCTTAGCCAGGGGCAGCTATGGCTACACCTTC. The encoded protein is CASSLARGSYGYTF.

As DNA, the CDR3 is TGTGCCAGTAGTACAGGGGGGGCCGATACGCAGTATTTT. It yields the protein CASSTGGADTQYF. The V gene is TRBV19, the J gene TRBJ2-3; D tentatively reads TRBD1 or TRBD2 (7 bases each). The V end lost 4 bases, the J end lost 6 bases, and 11 bases lay between the germline ends. CDR3 size: 13 residues. Germline-derived CDR1 and CDR2 are LNHDA and SQIVND (reference sequence).

V is TRBV7-8 and J is TRBJ2-1; 7 bases are shared with TRBD1. Looked up from germline, CDR1 is SGHVS and CDR2 is FQNEAQ. The V gene end was trimmed by 4 bases and the J gene end by 0 bases; junction bases not matched to a gene: 15. The length of the CDR3 is 19 residues. In nucleotides, the CDR3 is TGTGCCAGCAGCTCCCCACAGACAGGGAAGATGAGCTCCTACAATGAGCAGTTCTTC. Translation gives CASSSPQTGKMSSYNEQFF. Variable domain in full (rest from reference TRBV7-8 and TRBJ2-1): GAGVSQSPRYKVAKRGQDVALRCDPISGHVSLFWYQQALGQGPEFLTYFQNEAQLDKSGLPSDRFFAERPEGSVSTLKIQRTQQEDSAVYLCASSSPQTGKMSSYNEQFFGPGTRLTVL.

The chain has TRBV5-5 and TRBJ2-1; TRBD2 agrees at 9 bases. The V segment lost 3 bases and the J segment 8 bases; nucleotides outside the gene matches: 9. This CDR3 is built from 15 residues. Germline CDR1 reads SGHKS; CDR2 reads YYEKEE (reference sequence). This chain's CDR3 is CASSSGLASFDEQFF. As DNA, the CDR3 is TGTGCCAGCAGCTCGGGACTAGCAAGTTTCGATGAGCAGTTCTTC.

The chain uses TRBV19 and TRBJ2-1, with 9 bases fitting TRBD2. Trimming took 2 bases from V and 0 from J; bases not matched to a gene: 2. This CDR3 region has 16 residues. The V gene's germline CDR1 is LNHDA and CDR2 SQIVND (reference sequence). The CDR3 region is CASSILAGSSYNEQFF. Written as DNA, the CDR3 is TGTGCCAGTAGTATACTAGCGGGAAGCTCCTACAATGAGCAGTTCTTC. The whole variable domain, remainder taken from reference TRBV19 and TRBJ2-1, is DGGITQSPKYLFRKEGQNVTLSCEQNLNHDAMYWYRQDPGQGLRLIYYSQIVNDFQKGDIAEGYSVSREKKESFPLTVTSAQKNPTAFYLCASSILAGSSYNEQFFGPGTRLTVL.

This sequence joins TRBV9 and TRBJ2-3; maybe TRBD2 (5 bases). Germline loops: CDR1 SGDLS, CDR2 YYNGEE. V was pared by 0 bases and J by 2 bases, with 16 bases between. This CDR3 contains 17 residues. The CDR3 here is CASSVEPGSRDTDTQYF. In DNA form, the CDR3 reads TGTGCCAGCAGCGTAGAACCTGGGAGCCGTGACACAGATACGCAGTATTTT.

This clone was detected only once. This sequence joins TRBV6-5 and TRBJ2-7; possibly TRBD1 for D (6 bases). V was shortened by 0 bases and J by 6 bases, with 9 bases between the two germline ends. Germline V gives CDR1 MNHEY, CDR2 SVGAGI. The CDR3 sequence is 13 residues long. The CDR3 protein is CASSYSGGGEQYF. DNA for the CDR3: TGTGCCAGCAGTTACTCAGGGGGTGGCGAGCAGTACTTC.

This chain links TRBV5-5 with TRBJ1-5; the D is unclear. CDR1 and CDR2 (germline): SGHKS, YYEKEE (reference sequence). This CDR3 region has 13 residues. V shed 0 bases and J shed 5 bases, with 6 bases lying between them. CDR3 in DNA: TGTGCCAGCAGCTTGGTATGGGATCAGCCCCAGCATTTT. Translated: CASSLVWDQPQHF.

The genes are TRBV7-9 and TRBJ2-7; 9 nucleotides align to TRBD2. The V gene end was trimmed by 1 base and the J gene end by 0 bases; junction bases not matched to a gene: 7. The CDR3 extends over 17 amino acids. Per germline, CDR1 SEHNR and CDR2 FQNEAQ (reference sequence). In nucleotides, the CDR3 is TGTGCCAGCAGCTTAGACGCTAGCGGGACCCTCTCCTACGAGCAGTACTTC. Protein product: CASSLDASGTLSYEQYF. Drawing the rest from reference TRBV7-9 and TRBJ2-7, the complete variable domain is DTGVSQNPRHKITKRGQNVTFRCDPISEHNRLYWYRQTLGQGPEFLTYFQNEAQLEKSRLLSDRFSAERPKGSFSTLEIQRTEQGDSAMYLCASSLDASGTLSYEQYFGPGTRLTVT.